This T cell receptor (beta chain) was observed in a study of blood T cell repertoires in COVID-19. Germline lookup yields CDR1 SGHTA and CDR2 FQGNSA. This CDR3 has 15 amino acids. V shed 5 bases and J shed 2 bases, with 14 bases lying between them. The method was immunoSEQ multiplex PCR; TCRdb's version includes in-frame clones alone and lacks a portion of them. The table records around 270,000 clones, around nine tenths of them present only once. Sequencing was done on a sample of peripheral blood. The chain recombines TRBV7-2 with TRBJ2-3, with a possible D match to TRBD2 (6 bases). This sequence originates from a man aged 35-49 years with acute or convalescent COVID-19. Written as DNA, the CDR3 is TGTGCCAGCAGCCCGGGACTCCCCATCACAGATACGCAGTATTTT. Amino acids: CASSPGLPITDTQYF.